This T cell receptor beta chain was identified during a study of CD8 T cells in ankylosing spondylitis. Making the TCR beta libraries involved quantitative 5'-RACE with molecular barcodes. One entry per CDR3 protein results from TCRdb running MiXCR on the 5' RACE reads. The sample carries approximately 110,000 distinct CDR3 sequences, around 24% recorded once. This clonotype was seen only a few times. The CDR3 consists of 17 residues. CDR1 and CDR2 from the germline V gene are ENHRY and SYGVKD. The J segment lost 2 bases and the V segment lost 2 bases, leaving 9 bases of the junction unmatched. The sample taken for sequencing was synovial fluid, either unsorted or a sorted T cell fraction (not recorded which). The V gene is TRBV10-3, the J gene TRBJ2-1, with 7 bases identical to TRBD1. The receptor was derived from a male donor with ankylosing spondylitis. CDR3 coding DNA: TGTGCCATCAGTGAGCGCCAGACAGGGATAACCTACAATGAGCAGTTCTTC. It codes for CAISERQTGITYNEQFF.